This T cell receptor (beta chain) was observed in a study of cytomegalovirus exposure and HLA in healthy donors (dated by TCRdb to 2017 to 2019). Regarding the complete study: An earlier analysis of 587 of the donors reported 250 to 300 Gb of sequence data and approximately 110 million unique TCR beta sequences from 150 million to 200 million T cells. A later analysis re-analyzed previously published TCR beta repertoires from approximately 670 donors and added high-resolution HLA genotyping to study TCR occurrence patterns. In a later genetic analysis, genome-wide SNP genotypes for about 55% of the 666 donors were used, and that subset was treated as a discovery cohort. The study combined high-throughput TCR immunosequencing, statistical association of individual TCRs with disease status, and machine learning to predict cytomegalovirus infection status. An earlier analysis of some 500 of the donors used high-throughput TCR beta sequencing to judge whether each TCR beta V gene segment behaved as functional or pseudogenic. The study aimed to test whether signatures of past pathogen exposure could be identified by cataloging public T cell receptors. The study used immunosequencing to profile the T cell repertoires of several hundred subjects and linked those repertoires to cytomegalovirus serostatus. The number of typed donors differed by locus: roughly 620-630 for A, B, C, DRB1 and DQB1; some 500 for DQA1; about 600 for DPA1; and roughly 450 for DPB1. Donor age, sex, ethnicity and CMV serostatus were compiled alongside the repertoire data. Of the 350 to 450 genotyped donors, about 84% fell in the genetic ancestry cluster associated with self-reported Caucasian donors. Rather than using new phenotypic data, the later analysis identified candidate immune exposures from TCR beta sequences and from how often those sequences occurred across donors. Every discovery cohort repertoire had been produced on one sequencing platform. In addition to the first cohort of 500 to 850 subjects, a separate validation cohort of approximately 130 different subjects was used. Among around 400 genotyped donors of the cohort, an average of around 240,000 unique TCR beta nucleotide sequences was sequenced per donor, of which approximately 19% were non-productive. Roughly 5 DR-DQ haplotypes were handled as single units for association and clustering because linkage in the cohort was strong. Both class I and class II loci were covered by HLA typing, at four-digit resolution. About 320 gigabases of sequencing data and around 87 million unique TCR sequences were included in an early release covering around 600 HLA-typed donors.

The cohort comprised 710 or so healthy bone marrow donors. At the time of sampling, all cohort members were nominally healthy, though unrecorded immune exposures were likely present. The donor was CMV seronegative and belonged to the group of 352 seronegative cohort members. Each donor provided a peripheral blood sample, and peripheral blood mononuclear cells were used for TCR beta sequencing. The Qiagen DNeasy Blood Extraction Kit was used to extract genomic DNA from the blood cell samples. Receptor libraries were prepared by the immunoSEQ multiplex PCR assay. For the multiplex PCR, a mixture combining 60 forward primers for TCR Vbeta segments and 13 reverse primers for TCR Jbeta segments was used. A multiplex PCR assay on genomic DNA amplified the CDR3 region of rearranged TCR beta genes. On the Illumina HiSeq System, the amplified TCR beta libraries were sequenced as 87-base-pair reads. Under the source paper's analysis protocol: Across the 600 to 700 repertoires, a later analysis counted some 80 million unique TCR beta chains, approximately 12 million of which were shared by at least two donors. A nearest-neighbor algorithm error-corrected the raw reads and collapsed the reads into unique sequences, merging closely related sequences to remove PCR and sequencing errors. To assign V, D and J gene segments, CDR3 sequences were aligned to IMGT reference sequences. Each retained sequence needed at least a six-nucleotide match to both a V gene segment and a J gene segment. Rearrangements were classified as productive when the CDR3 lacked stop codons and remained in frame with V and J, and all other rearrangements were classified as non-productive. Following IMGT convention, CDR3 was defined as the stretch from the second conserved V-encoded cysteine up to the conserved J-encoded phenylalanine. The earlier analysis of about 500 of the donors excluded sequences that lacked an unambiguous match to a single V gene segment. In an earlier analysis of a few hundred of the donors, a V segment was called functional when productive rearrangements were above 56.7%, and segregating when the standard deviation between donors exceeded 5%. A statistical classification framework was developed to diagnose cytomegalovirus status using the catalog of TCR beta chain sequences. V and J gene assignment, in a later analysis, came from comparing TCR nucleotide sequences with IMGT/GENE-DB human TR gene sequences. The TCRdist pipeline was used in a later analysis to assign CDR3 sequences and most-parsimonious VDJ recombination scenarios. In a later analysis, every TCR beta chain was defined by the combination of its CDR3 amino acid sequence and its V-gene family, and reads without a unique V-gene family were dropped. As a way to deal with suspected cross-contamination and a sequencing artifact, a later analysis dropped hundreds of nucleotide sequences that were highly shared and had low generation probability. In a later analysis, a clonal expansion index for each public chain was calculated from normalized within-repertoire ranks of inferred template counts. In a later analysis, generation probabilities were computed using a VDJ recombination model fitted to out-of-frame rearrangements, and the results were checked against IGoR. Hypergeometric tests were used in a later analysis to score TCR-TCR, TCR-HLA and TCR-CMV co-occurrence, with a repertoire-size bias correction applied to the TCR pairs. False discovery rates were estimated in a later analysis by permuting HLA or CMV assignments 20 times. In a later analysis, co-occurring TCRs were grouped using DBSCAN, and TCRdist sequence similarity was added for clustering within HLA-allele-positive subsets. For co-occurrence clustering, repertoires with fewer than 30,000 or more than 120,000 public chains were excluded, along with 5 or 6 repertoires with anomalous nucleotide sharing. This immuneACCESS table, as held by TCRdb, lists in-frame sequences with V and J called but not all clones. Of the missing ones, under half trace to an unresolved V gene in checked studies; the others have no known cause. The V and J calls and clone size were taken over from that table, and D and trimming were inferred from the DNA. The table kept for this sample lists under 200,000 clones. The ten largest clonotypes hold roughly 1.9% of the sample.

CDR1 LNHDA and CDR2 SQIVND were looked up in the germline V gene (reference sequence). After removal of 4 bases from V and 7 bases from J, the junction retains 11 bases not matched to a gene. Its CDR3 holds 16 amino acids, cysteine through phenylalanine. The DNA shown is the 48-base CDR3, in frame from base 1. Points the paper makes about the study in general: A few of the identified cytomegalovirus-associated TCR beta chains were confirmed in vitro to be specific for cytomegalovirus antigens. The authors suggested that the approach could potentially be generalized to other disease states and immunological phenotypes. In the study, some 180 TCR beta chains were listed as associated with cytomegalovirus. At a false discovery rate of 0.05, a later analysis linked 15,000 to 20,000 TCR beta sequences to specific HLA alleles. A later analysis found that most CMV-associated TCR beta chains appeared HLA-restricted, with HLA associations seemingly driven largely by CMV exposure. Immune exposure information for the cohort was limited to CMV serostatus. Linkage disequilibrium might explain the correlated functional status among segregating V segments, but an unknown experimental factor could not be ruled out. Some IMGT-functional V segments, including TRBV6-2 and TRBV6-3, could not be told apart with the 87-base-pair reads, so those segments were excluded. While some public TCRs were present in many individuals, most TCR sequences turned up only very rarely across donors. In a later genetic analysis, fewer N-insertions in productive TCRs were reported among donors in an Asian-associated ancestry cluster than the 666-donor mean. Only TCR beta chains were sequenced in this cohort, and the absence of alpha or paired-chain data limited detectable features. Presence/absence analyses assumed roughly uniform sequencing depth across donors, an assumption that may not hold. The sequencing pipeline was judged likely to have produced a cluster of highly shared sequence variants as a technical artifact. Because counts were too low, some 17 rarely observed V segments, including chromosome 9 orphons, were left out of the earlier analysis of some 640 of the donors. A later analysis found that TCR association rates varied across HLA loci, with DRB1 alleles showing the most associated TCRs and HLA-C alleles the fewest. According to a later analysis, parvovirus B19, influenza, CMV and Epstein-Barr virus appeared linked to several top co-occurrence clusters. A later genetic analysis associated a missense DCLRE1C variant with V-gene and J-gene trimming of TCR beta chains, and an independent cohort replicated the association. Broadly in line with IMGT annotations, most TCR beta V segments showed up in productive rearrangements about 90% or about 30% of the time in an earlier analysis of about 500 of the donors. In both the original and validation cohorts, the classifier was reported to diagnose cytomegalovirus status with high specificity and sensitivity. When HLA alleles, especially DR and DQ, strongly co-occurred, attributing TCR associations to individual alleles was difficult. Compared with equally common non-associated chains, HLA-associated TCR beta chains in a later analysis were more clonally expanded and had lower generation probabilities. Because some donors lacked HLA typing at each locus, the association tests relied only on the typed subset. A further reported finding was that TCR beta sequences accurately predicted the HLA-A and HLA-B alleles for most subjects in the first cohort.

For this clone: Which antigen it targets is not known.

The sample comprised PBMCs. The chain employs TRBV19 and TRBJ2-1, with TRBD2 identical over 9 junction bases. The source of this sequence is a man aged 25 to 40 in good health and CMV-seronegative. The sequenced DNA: TGTGCCAGTAGTAGGGGGCTAGCGGGAATAACTAATGAGCAGTTCTTC. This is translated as CASSRGLAGITNEQFF.